The 11 T cell receptor beta chains listed next were all sequenced from one sample in a study of T cells after yellow fever vaccination. MiXCR, applied by TCRdb to the 5' RACE reads, yields one record per CDR3 protein. The sample holds around 72,000 distinct CDR3 sequences; around 7.1% are singletons and the top ten take approximately 28%. The material was CD8+ T cells sorted from PBMCs, obtained approximately 11 days after the first yellow fever vaccination. The receptors here all came from a man younger than 30 who received the YFV17D yellow fever vaccine.

This rearrangement joins TRBV12-3 or TRBV12-4 to TRBJ1-3; D ambiguous. The CDR3 has 14 amino acids. The V and J ends lost 6 bases and 0 bases respectively, with 9 bases between them. CDR3 loop: CASRPRSSGNTIYF. The DNA for the CDR3 is TGTGCCAGCAGACCCAGGAGCTCTGGAAACACCATATATTTT.

This clonotype appeared many times. V and J are TRBV7-2 and TRBJ1-1; D remains ambiguous. Germline-derived CDR1 and CDR2 are SGHTA and FQGNSA. Trimming pared 4 bases from V and 10 bases from J, leaving 13 bases between. This CDR3 contains 12 residues. The CDR3 sequence: CASSSLGRGAFF. Here the CDR3 DNA reads TGTGCCAGCAGCTCCCTAGGCCGAGGAGCTTTCTTT.

This clonotype has a handful of counts. The rearrangement links TRBV12-3 or TRBV12-4 to TRBJ1-1; the D gene is possibly TRBD1 (6 bases). This CDR3 has 13 amino acids. V was cut by 1 base and J by 10 bases, with 13 bases left in between. CDR3 amino acids: CASSLGAGVSAFF. For the CDR3, the DNA is TGTGCCAGCAGTTTAGGGGCAGGGGTATCAGCTTTCTTT.

This clonotype was seen many times. CDR3 coding DNA: TGTGCCAGCAGCTCATCGACTAGCGGGACCGGTCGTGGGATTCAGTACTTC. Its translation: CASSSSTSGTGRGIQYF. This chain uses TRBV7-3 with TRBJ2-4, with 11 bases identical to TRBD2. V lost 4 bases, J lost 10 bases, and 15 bases stayed unmatched. The CDR3 loop spans 17 amino acids. CDR1 is SGHTA, CDR2 FQGTGA, per germline.

As to this clonotype: Given a much more abundant clone one base away, this may be a read error. This chain connects TRBV4-1 to TRBJ1-4, with TRBD1 as a possible D gene (6 bases). Germline V gene sequence: CDR1 MGHRA, CDR2 YSYEKL. Trimming cost V 4 bases and J 3 bases, with 12 bases left between them. This CDR3 is 15 amino acids long. The CDR3 sequence is CASSLGGGANEKLFF. The CDR3 DNA reads as TGCGCCAGCAGCCTTGGAGGGGGTGCTAATGAAAAACTGTTTTTT.

This clonotype occurred many times. This chain links TRBV5-5 with TRBJ2-2; D is ambiguous. V lost 3 bases and J 7 bases, leaving 10 bases between the germline ends. CDR1 and CDR2 (germline): SGHKS, YYEKEE (reference sequence). The CDR3 is made up of 13 amino acids. Here the CDR3 reads CASSWLGDGELFF. The CDR3 DNA sequence: TGTGCCAGCAGCTGGCTTGGGGACGGGGAGCTGTTTTTT.

The V gene is TRBV6-5, the J gene TRBJ1-2; 11 nucleotides align to TRBD1. The CDR3 contains 14 residues. Germline CDR1 reads MNHEY; CDR2 reads SVGAGI. The J segment lost 6 bases and the V segment lost 4 bases, leaving 4 bases of the junction unmatched. CDR3 DNA: TGTGCCAGCAGTTTGAGGACAGGGGGCCATGGCTACACCTTC. It encodes CASSLRTGGHGYTF.

The chain links TRBV4-1 to TRBJ2-1; 8 bases match TRBD2. The germline V gene has CDR1 MGHRA and CDR2 YSYEKL. The CDR3 is 15 residues long. V shed 4 bases and J 8 bases; nucleotides not matched to a gene: 10. The CDR3 sequence: CASSRPGGGGDEQFF. The DNA for the CDR3 is TGCGCCAGCAGCCGCCCCGGGGGGGGGGGCGATGAGCAGTTCTTC.

This clonotype showed up just a few times. The CDR3 protein is CASSQVGTGITTDTQYF. The CDR3 DNA follows: TGCGCCAGCAGCCAAGTCGGGACAGGGATCACTACAGATACGCAGTATTTT. The chain is built from TRBV4-1 and TRBJ2-3, with 9 bases matching TRBD1. CDR1 is MGHRA, CDR2 YSYEKL, per germline. Trimming at V came to 1 base and at J to 3 bases, leaving 8 bases not matched to a gene. The CDR3 runs 17 residues.

In this sample, this clonotype turned up many times. The rearrangement joins TRBV13 to TRBJ2-7, with 7 bases that match TRBD1. Germline V gene data show CDR1 as PRHDT and CDR2 as FYEKMQ (reference sequence). The CDR3 has 13 amino acids. The V segment lost 5 bases and the J segment 3 bases; nucleotides outside the gene matches: 4. CDR3 nucleotides: TGTGCCAGCAGCACCACAGGGGACTACGAGCAGTACGTC. This codes for CASSTTGDYEQYV.

The genes are TRBV9 and TRBJ2-3; D perhaps matches TRBD2 (5 bases). The CDR3 extends over 14 amino acids. V lost 0 bases and J 2 bases, leaving 7 bases between the germline ends. CDR1 SGDLS and CDR2 YYNGEE come from the germline V gene. CDR3 amino acids: CASSVAGYTDTQYF. In DNA, the CDR3 is TGTGCCAGCAGCGTAGCGGGGTACACAGATACGCAGTATTTT.